The T cell receptor beta chain described here comes from a study of T cells in Graves' hyperthyroidism and ophthalmopathy. Overall study findings and caveats: Researchers found most expanded thyroid clonotypes above 0.001 in blood as well.

The source material, RNA transcripts, was used to amplify TCR beta CDR3 regions. First-round RT-PCR targeting the TCR CDR3 was performed with the HTBI primer set. TCRdb fed the multiplex PCR reads into MiXCR, producing one record per CDR3 protein. Of more than 350,000 distinct CDR3 sequences in the sample, roughly 17% were seen once. Turning to this clonotype: The antigen is unknown. One base away lies a much larger clone, so this may be a sequencing read error.

The sequence derives from a woman in her 30s with Graves' hyperthyroidism that later progressed to Graves' ophthalmopathy. Sequencing input: blood.

In nucleotides, the CDR3 is TGCAGTGCTAGTAGTCATCGGCAGAGCCACACTGAAGCTTTCTTT. Translated: CSASSHRQSHTEAFF. The chain carries TRBV20-1 and TRBJ1-1; D is unresolved. CDR3 length: 15 amino acids. Trimming cost V 3 bases and J 3 bases, with 17 bases left between them. CDR1 and CDR2 from the germline V gene are DFQATT and SNEGSKA (reference sequence).